A single sample gave rise to the 18 T cell receptor beta chains below, sequenced in a study of blood T cell repertoires in COVID-19. The repertoire was sequenced with immunoSEQ multiplex PCR; TCRdb's copy has only in-frame clones and lacks some. The sample holds 120,000 or so clones, around 90% seen once. The specimen was peripheral blood. Receptor source: a woman between 50 and 59 years old with acute or convalescent COVID-19.

This clone has just one count. This chain connects TRBV7-9 to TRBJ1-4, with D perhaps TRBD1 (5 bases). V was shortened by 1 base and J by 8 bases, with 20 bases between the two germline ends. The germline CDR1 and CDR2 sequences are SEHNR and FQNEAQ (reference sequence). This CDR3 region has 17 residues. The CDR3 coding sequence is TGTGCCAGCAGCTTAGTGGGGAGGGGAGCCGATGGAGAAAAACTGTTTTTT. It is translated as CASSLVGRGADGEKLFF.

The chain carries TRBV6-6 and TRBJ1-5, with D possibly matching TRBD1 (6 bases). The CDR3 loop spans 13 amino acids. V lost 6 bases and J 5 bases, leaving 11 bases between the germline ends. Germline CDR1 is MNHNY and CDR2 is SVGAGI (reference sequence). The CDR3 is CASRLQGYQPQHF. The CDR3 nucleotides are TGTGCCAGCAGACTACAGGGCTATCAGCCCCAGCATTTT.

V is TRBV7-2 and J is TRBJ2-7, with D possibly being TRBD2 (6 bases). The germline V gene encodes CDR1 SGHTA and CDR2 FQGNSA. The CDR3 sequence is 14 residues long. The V gene lost 6 bases and the J gene lost 2 bases, with 14 bases spanning the gap. CDR3 nucleotide sequence: TGTGCCAGCAGTAGGGACTGGAACACCTACGAGCAGTACTTC. It translates to CASSRDWNTYEQYF.

The chain uses TRBV6-5 and TRBJ2-1; D call uncertain. V was shortened by 7 bases and J by 3 bases, with 10 bases between the two germline ends. Germline-derived CDR1 and CDR2 are MNHEY and SVGAGI. The CDR3 length is 13 residues. CDR3 amino acids: CASTPTVYNEQFF. The CDR3 DNA sequence: TGTGCCAGCACTCCGACTGTCTACAATGAGCAGTTCTTC.

J is TRBJ2-7 and V is TRBV30, with D uncertain. Trimming took off 0 bases at V and 1 base at J, with 13 bases between the two ends. The CDR3 loop spans 15 amino acids. CDR1 is GTSNPN and CDR2 is SVGIG in the germline V gene (reference sequence). The CDR3 DNA sequence: TGTGCCTGGAGTGTTCCCAGTTCAGGTTCCTACGAGCAGTACTTC. Translated, it gives CAWSVPSSGSYEQYF.

The rearrangement links TRBV5-1 to TRBJ2-2; D is uncertain. The germline V gene has CDR1 SGHRS and CDR2 YFSETQ. Trimming stripped 4 bases from V and 1 base from J, with 8 bases between. The CDR3 totals 14 residues. The CDR3 loop is CASSPTQNTGELFF. The CDR3 DNA follows: TGCGCCAGCAGCCCGACACAGAACACCGGGGAGCTGTTTTTT. The full variable domain, with the rest looked up from reference TRBV5-1 and TRBJ2-2, is KAGVTQTPRYLIKTRGQQVTLSCSPISGHRSVSWYQQTPGQGLQFLFEYFSETQRNKGNFPGRFSGRQFSNSRSEMNVSTLELGDSALYLCASSPTQNTGELFFGEGSRLTVL.

The rearrangement joins TRBV28 to TRBJ1-5; D is unresolved. V was pared by 3 bases and J by 3 bases, with 6 bases between. CDR1 MDHEN and CDR2 SYDVKM come from the germline V gene. This CDR3 spans 13 amino acids. The CDR3 reads CASSFGSNQPQHF. Here the CDR3 DNA reads TGTGCCAGCAGTTTCGGGTCCAATCAGCCCCAGCATTTT.

There are a few counts of this clone. The chain carries TRBV6-6 and TRBJ1-1; 11 bases map to TRBD1. V lost 4 bases, J lost 4 bases, and 5 bases stayed unmatched. The CDR3 has 15 amino acids. Germline CDR1 is MNHNY and CDR2 is SVGAGI (reference sequence). DNA for the CDR3: TGTGCCAGCAGTTTCGGGACAGGGGGGCTCACTGAAGCTTTCTTT. Translation gives CASSFGTGGLTEAFF.

V usage is TRBV3-1 (or the pseudogene TRBV3-2) and J usage is TRBJ2-1, with D possibly matching TRBD2 (7 bases). Germline-derived CDR1 and CDR2 are LGHDT and YNNKEL (reference sequence). The CDR3 covers 15 residues. V was trimmed by 7 bases and J by 4 bases, leaving 17 bases between them. DNA for the CDR3: TGTGCCAGCACCACAAGGGGGGGTCGATACAATGAGCAGTTCTTC. Encoded protein: CASTTRGGRYNEQFF.

On this clone itself: The same CDR3 also results from other DNA sequences found in this sample. The rearrangement uses TRBV27 and TRBJ2-1, with 12 bases identical to TRBD2. Germline lookup yields CDR1 MNHEY and CDR2 SMNVEV (reference sequence). CDR3 size: 15 residues. After removal of 2 bases from V and 4 bases from J, the junction contained 0 bases not matched to a gene. The CDR3 reads CASSLLAGGYNEQFF. DNA of the CDR3: TGTGCCAGCAGTTTACTAGCGGGAGGGTACAATGAGCAGTTCTTC.

This rearrangement joins TRBV2 to TRBJ2-5; 8 bases agree with TRBD2. V lost 0 bases and J lost 2; bases outside the gene matches: 5. Germline V gene data show CDR1 as SNHLY and CDR2 as FYNNEI. The CDR3 has 16 amino acids. In nucleotides, the CDR3 is TGTGCCAGCAGTGAAGCGCTGTTAGCGGGACAAGAGACCCAGTACTTC. Protein product: CASSEALLAGQETQYF.

The CDR3 spells CASSEPGMNTEAFF. CDR3 sequence (DNA): TGTGCCAGCAGTGAACCGGGGATGAACACTGAAGCTTTCTTT. The chain recombines TRBV6-1 with TRBJ1-1; D is uncertain. Germline V lookup: CDR1 MNHNS, CDR2 SASEGT. The CDR3 is made up of 14 amino acids. Trimming took 2 bases from V and 0 from J, leaving 7 bases between them.

With regard to this clone: Other DNA sequences in this specimen translate into the identical CDR3. V usage is TRBV6-5 and J usage is TRBJ2-6, with D uncertain. CDR3 length: 14 residues. Germline assignment: CDR1 MNHEY and CDR2 SVGAGI. Trimming took off 3 bases at V and 0 bases at J, with 3 bases between the two ends. The CDR3 sequence: CASSYLSGANVLTF. CDR3 nucleotide sequence: TGTGCCAGCAGTTATCTCTCTGGGGCCAACGTCCTGACTTTC.

J is TRBJ2-2 and V is TRBV7-9; D might be TRBD2 (5 bases). Germline V lookup: CDR1 SEHNR, CDR2 FQNEAQ (reference sequence). The CDR3 has 16 amino acids. The V gene lost 1 base and the J gene lost 6 bases, with 15 bases spanning the gap. In DNA form, the CDR3 reads TGTGCCAGCAGCTTAGGGGCCGGGGAAGTGGCCGGGGAGCTGTTTTTT. Translated: CASSLGAGEVAGELFF.

This clone is deemed large (0.1 to 1%). The gene calls are TRBV4-2 and TRBJ2-7; 10 bases map to TRBD2. Per germline, CDR1 LGHNA and CDR2 YNFKEQ. The CDR3 loop spans 15 amino acids. Trimming cost V 1 base and J 0 bases; bases outside gene matches: 0. CDR3 amino acids: CASSQGLAGSYEQYF. CDR3 coding DNA: TGTGCCAGCAGCCAAGGACTAGCGGGCTCCTACGAGCAGTACTTC.

CDR3 residues: CASSPGFWPSPSYEQYF. The CDR3 nucleotides read TGCGCCAGCAGCCCAGGGTTTTGGCCCTCTCCGTCCTACGAGCAGTACTTC. V and J are TRBV5-1 and TRBJ2-7, with D perhaps matching TRBD1 (5 bases). The V gene's germline CDR1 is SGHRS and CDR2 YFSETQ. The CDR3 is 17 amino acids. Deletions cut 4 bases from V and 1 base from J, with 21 bases between.

This sequence joins TRBV6-5 and TRBJ2-7; D is possibly TRBD2 (6 bases). Germline V CDR1 and CDR2: MNHEY, SVGAGI. V shed 6 bases and J shed 5 bases, with 14 bases lying between them. The CDR3 length is 13 residues. CDR3 amino acids: CASSRDRENEQYF. The CDR3 nucleotides are TGTGCCAGCAGCCGGGACCGGGAGAACGAGCAGTACTTC.

The V call is TRBV7-2, the J call TRBJ2-6, with TRBD1 matching over 9 bases. With V trimmed by 5 bases and J by 2 bases, 10 bases remained unmatched. The CDR3 length is 18 residues. The germline V gene has CDR1 SGHTA and CDR2 FQGNSA. The CDR3, as DNA: TGTGCCAGCAGCCCATCCGGGACAGGGCTGACTGGGGCCAACGTCCTGACTTTC. It specifies CASSPSGTGLTGANVLTF. Full variable domain (rest looked up from reference TRBV7-2 and TRBJ2-6): GAGVSQSPSNKVTEKGKDVELRCDPISGHTALYWYRQSLGQGLEFLIYFQGNSAPDKSGLPSDRFSAERTGGSVSTLTIQRTQQEDSAVYLCASSPSGTGLTGANVLTFGAGSRLTVL.